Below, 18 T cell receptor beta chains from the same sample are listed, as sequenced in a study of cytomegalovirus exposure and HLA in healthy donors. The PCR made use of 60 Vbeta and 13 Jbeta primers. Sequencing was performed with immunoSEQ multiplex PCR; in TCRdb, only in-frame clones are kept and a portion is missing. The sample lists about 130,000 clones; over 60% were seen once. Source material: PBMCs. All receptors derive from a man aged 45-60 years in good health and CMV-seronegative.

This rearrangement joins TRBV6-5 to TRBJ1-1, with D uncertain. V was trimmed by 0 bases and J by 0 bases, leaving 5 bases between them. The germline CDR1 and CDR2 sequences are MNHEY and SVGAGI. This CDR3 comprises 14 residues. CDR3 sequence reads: CASSYSQMNTEAFF. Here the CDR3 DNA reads TGTGCCAGCAGTTACTCGCAGATGAACACTGAAGCTTTCTTT.

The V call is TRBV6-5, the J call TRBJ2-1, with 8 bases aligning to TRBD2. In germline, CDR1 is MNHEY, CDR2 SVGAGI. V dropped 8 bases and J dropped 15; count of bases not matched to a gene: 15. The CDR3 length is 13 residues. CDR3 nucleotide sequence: TGTGCCAGCGCCTCGCGGGGGGAGGGTCGCCGGTTCTTC. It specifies CASASRGEGRRFF.

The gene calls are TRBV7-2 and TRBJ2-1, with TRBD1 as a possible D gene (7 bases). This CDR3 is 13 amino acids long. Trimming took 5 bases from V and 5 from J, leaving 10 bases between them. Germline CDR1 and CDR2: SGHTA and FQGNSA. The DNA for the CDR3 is TGTGCCAGCAGCCAGGGGGGAAACAATGAGCAGTTCTTC. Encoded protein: CASSQGGNNEQFF.

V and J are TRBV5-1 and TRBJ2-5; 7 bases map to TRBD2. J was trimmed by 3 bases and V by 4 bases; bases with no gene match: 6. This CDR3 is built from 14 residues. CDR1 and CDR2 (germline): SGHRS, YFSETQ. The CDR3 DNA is TGCGCCAGCAGCCTGGGACTAAGGGAAGAGACCCAGTACTTC. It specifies CASSLGLREETQYF.

The CDR3 DNA sequence: TGTGCCAGCGGGGGCCAGCTCACAGATACGCAGTATTTT. Translating gives CASGGQLTDTQYF. The chain uses TRBV18 and TRBJ2-3; the D gene is possibly TRBD1 (6 bases). CDR1 and CDR2 from the germline V gene are KGHSH and LQKENI. Trimming took off 8 bases at V and 2 bases at J, with 11 bases between the two ends. This CDR3 is built from 13 residues.

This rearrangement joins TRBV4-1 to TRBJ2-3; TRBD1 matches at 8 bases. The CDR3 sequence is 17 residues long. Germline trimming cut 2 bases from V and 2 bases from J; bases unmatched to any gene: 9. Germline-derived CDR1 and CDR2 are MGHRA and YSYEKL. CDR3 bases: TGCGCCAGCAGCCAATCTTGGGGACAGGTCGACACAGATACGCAGTATTTT. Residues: CASSQSWGQVDTDTQYF.

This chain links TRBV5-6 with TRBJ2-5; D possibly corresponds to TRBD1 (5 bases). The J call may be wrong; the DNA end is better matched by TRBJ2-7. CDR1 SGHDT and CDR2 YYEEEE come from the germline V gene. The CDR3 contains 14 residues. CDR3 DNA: TGTGCCAGCAGCTTGGGGTTGGGGCTCTACGAGCAGTACTTC. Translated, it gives CASSLGLGLYEQYF.

DNA of the CDR3: TGCGCCAGCAGCGCCTCCGGGACACCTACTTACGAGCAGTACTTC. Encoded protein: CASSASGTPTYEQYF. V and J are TRBV5-1 and TRBJ2-7; TRBD1 might be the D (6 bases). V dropped 4 bases and J dropped 4 bases, with 18 bases sitting between them. Germline CDR1 SGHRS, CDR2 YFSETQ. This CDR3 is 15 amino acids long.

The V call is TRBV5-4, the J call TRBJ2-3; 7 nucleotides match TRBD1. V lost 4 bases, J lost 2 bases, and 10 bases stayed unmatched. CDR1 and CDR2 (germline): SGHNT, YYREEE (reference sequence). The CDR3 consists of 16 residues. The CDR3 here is CASSRGLSVYTDTQYF. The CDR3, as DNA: TGTGCCAGCAGCAGGGGGCTATCGGTCTACACAGATACGCAGTATTTT. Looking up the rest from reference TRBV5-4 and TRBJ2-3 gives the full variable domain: ETGVTQSPTHLIKTRGQQVTLRCSSQSGHNTVSWYQQALGQGPQFIFQYYREEENGRGNFPPRFSGLQFPNYSSELNVNALELDDSALYLCASSRGLSVYTDTQYFGPGTRLTVL.

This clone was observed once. CDR3 residues: CASSGGNTEAFF. The CDR3 DNA sequence: TGTGCCAGCAGCGGCGGGAACACTGAAGCTTTCTTT. This chain uses TRBV11-2 with TRBJ1-1; D gene uncertain. In germline, CDR1 is SGHAT, CDR2 FQNNGV. There are 12 residues in the CDR3. V lost 5 bases and J 1 base, leaving 5 bases between the germline ends.

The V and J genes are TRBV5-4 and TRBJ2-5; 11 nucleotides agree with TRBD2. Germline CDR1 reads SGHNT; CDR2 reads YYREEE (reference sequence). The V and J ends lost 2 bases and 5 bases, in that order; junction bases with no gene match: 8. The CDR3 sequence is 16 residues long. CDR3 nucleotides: TGTGCCAGCAGCTTATTGGTAGCGGGGGGGCGGGAGACCCAGTACTTC. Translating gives CASSLLVAGGRETQYF.

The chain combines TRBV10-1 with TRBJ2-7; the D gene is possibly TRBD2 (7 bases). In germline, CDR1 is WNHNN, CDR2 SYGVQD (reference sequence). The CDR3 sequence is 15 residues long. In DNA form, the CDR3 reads TGCGGGACGAAGGTGGGGGGGGGCCACTCCTACGAGCAGTACTTC. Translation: CGTKVGGGHSYEQYF.

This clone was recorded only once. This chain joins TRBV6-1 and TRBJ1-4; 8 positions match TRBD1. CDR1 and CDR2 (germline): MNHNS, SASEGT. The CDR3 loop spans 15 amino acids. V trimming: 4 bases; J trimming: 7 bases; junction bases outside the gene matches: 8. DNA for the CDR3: TGTGCCAGCAGTGCCATGCAGGGGGCACTTGAAAAACTGTTTTTT. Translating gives CASSAMQGALEKLFF.

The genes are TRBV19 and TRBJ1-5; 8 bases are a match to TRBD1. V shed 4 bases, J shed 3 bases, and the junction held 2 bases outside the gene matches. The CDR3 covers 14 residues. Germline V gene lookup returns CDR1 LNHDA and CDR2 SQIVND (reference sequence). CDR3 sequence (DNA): TGTGCCAGTAGTACGGACAGGGTCAATCAGCCCCAGCATTTT. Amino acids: CASSTDRVNQPQHF.

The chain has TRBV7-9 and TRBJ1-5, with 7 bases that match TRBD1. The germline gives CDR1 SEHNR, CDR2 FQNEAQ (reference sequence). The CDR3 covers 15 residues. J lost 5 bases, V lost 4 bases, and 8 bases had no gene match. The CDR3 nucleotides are TGTGCCAGCAGCTCGACAGGGACTCCCCATCAGCCCCAGCATTTT. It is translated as CASSSTGTPHQPQHF. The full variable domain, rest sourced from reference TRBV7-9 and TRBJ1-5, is DTGVSQNPRHKITKRGQNVTFRCDPISEHNRLYWYRQTLGQGPEFLTYFQNEAQLEKSRLLSDRFSAERPKGSFSTLEIQRTEQGDSAMYLCASSSTGTPHQPQHFGDGTRLSIL.

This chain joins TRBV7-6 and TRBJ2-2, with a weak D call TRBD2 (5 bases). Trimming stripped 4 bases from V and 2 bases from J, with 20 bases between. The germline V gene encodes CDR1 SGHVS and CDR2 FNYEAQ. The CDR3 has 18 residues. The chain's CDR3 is CASSSLPPGIPNTGELFF. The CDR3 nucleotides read TGTGCCAGCAGCTCCCTACCCCCCGGGATTCCCAACACCGGGGAGCTGTTTTTT.

The CDR3 DNA sequence: TGCGCCAGCAGCCCCGGGACACAAAATCAGCCCCAGCATTTT. It is translated as CASSPGTQNQPQHF. V and J are TRBV5-1 and TRBJ1-5, with a weak D call TRBD1 (6 bases). Germline values: CDR1 SGHRS, CDR2 YFSETQ. CDR3 length equals 14 residues. V lost 4 bases and J lost 4, with 12 bases in between.

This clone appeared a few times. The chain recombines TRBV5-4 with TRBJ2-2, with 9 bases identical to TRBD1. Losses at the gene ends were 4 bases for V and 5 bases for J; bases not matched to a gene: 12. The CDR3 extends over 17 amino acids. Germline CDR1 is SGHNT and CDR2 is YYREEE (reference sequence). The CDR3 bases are TGTGCCAGCAGCCCTGATGTACAGGGGGCGAGAACCGGGGAGCTGTTTTTT. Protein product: CASSPDVQGARTGELFF.